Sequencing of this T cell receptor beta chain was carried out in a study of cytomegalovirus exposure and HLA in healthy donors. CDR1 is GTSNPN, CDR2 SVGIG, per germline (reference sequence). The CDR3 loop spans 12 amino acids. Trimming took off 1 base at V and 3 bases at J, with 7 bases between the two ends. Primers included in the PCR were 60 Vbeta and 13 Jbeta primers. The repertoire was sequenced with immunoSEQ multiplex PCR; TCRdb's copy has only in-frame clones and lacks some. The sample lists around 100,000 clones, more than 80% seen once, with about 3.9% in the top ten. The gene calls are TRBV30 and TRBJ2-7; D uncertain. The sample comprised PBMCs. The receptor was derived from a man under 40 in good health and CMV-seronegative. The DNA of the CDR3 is TGTGCCTGGAGTGGGGCAGGCTACGAGCAGTACTTC. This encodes CAWSGAGYEQYF.